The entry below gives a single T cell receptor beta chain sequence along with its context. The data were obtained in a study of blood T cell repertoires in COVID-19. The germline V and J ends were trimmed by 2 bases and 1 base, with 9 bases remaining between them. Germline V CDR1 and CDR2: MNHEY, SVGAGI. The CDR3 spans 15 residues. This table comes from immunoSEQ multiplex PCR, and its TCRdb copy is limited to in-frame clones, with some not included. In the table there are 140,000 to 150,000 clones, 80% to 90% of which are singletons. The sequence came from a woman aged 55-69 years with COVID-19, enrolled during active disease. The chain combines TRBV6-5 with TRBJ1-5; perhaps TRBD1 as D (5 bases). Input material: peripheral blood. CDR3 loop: CASSYSQGSNQPQHF. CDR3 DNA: TGTGCCAGCAGTTACAGCCAGGGAAGCAATCAGCCCCAGCATTTT.